A single sample gave rise to the 17 T cell receptor beta chains below, sequenced in a study of blood T cells in healthy people across ages. With a J-beta primer mix and a sample-barcoded 5' primer, a second PCR ran about 6 to 11 cycles. TCRdb processed the 5' RACE reads anew with MiXCR; each CDR3 protein has one entry. Here the sample spans over 950,000 distinct CDR3 sequences, about two fifths being singletons. Material for sequencing was blood. The receptors come from a man between 18 and 29 years old in good health.

The chain uses TRBV20-1 and TRBJ1-1; maybe TRBD1 (6 bases). V was clipped by 6 bases and J by 4 bases, with 15 bases between them. This CDR3 contains 13 residues. Germline V lookup: CDR1 DFQATT, CDR2 SNEGSKA (reference sequence). CDR3 coding DNA: TGCAGTGCCCCGAGGGGGGGGGGCACTGAAGCTTTCTTT. It yields the protein CSAPRGGGTEAFF.

V and J are TRBV5-1 and TRBJ1-1, with D uncertain. The CDR3 has 16 residues. V gave up 4 bases and J gave up 5 bases, with 21 bases separating them. Germline V gene lookup returns CDR1 SGHRS and CDR2 YFSETQ. The CDR3 region is CASSPGGSPMFTEAFF. The CDR3 DNA is TGCGCCAGCAGCCCTGGTGGGTCCCCCATGTTTACTGAAGCTTTCTTT.

This chain joins TRBV20-1 and TRBJ1-6; possibly TRBD1 for D (5 bases). The germline V gene has CDR1 DFQATT and CDR2 SNEGSKA (reference sequence). Trimming took off 2 bases at V and 18 bases at J, with 26 bases between the two ends. This CDR3 comprises 15 residues. The CDR3 here is CSARPQDGGDSLPHF. CDR3 sequence (DNA): TGCAGTGCTAGACCCCAGGATGGGGGTGATTCACTCCCCCACTTT.

This CDR3 reads CASSYSVSGTEAFF. CDR3 sequence (DNA): TGTGCCAGCAGTTACTCTGTGAGTGGTACTGAAGCTTTCTTT. The rearrangement uses TRBV6-5 and TRBJ1-1; D call uncertain. The V end was cut by 0 bases, the J end by 5 bases, with 10 bases between. The CDR3 runs 14 residues. CDR1 MNHEY and CDR2 SVGAGI come from the germline V gene.

This chain joins TRBV10-3 and TRBJ2-1, with D possibly matching TRBD2 (6 bases). Germline CDR1 ENHRY, CDR2 SYGVKD. The CDR3 sequence is 16 residues long. Trimming removed 1 base at V and 7 bases at J, with 17 bases between. Here the CDR3 reads CAISEYSTSRVNEQFF. As DNA, the CDR3 is TGTGCCATCAGTGAGTACTCGACTAGTCGGGTAAATGAGCAGTTCTTC.

The rearrangement links TRBV5-1 to TRBJ2-1, with D possibly being TRBD1 (6 bases). V lost 4 bases to trimming and J lost 9 bases, with 23 bases between them. Germline CDR1 is SGHRS and CDR2 is YFSETQ. The CDR3 is 16 residues long. CDR3 sequence reads: CASSLTIRQVGSEQFF. CDR3 nucleotide sequence: TGCGCCAGCAGCCTTACTATTAGACAGGTGGGGAGTGAGCAGTTCTTC.

Note on this clonotype: Its ends do not fully match the called genes, so a read error is possible. The chain uses TRBV6-5 and TRBJ1-2; TRBD1 is a possible D gene (5 bases). The CDR3 is 13 residues long. The V gene's germline CDR1 is MNHEY and CDR2 SVGAGI. The DNA of the CDR3 is TGTGCCGGCAGTTACGGGGCAACCTATGGCTACACCTTC. It codes for CAGSYGATYGYTF.

In DNA form, the CDR3 reads TGCAGTGCTAGAGTTTCGGGTCTGGCCGGGGAGCTGTTTTTT. It encodes CSARVSGLAGELFF. The rearrangement links TRBV20-1 to TRBJ2-2; D unresolved. Per the germline V gene, CDR1 is DFQATT and CDR2 is SNEGSKA (reference sequence). The CDR3 length is 14 residues. V was cut by 1 base and J by 6 bases, with 12 bases left in between.

This clonotype occurred a few times. The chain combines TRBV18 with TRBJ2-5, with TRBD1 matching over 9 bases. The CDR3 sequence is 14 residues long. Germline trimming cut 0 bases from V and 11 bases from J; bases unmatched to any gene: 7. CDR1 and CDR2 (germline): KGHSH, LQKENI. CDR3 amino acids: CASSPPDRGHEQYF. The CDR3 coding sequence is TGTGCCAGCTCACCACCGGACAGGGGCCATGAGCAGTACTTC.

The chain couples TRBV5-1 to TRBJ1-4; D call uncertain. The CDR3 runs 14 residues. V lost 1 base and J 3 bases, leaving 7 bases between the germline ends. Germline V gene lookup returns CDR1 SGHRS and CDR2 YFSETQ. CDR3 in amino acids: CASSLSTANEKLFF. CDR3 coding DNA: TGCGCCAGCAGCTTGTCAACAGCTAATGAAAAACTGTTTTTT. The full variable domain, with the rest looked up from reference TRBV5-1 and TRBJ1-4, is KAGVTQTPRYLIKTRGQQVTLSCSPISGHRSVSWYQQTPGQGLQFLFEYFSETQRNKGNFPGRFSGRQFSNSRSEMNVSTLELGDSALYLCASSLSTANEKLFFGSGTQLSVL.

This sequence joins TRBV27 and TRBJ1-4; no firm D call. Looked up from germline, CDR1 is MNHEY and CDR2 is SMNVEV (reference sequence). This CDR3 is 12 amino acids long. Between the trimmed V and J ends, which lost 4 bases and 5 bases, there was a span of 5 bases. CDR3 residues: CASSSINEKLFF. CDR3 nucleotide sequence: TGTGCCAGCAGTTCGATAAATGAAAAACTGTTTTTT.

The chain couples TRBV3-1 to TRBJ2-3; 8 bases line up with TRBD2. V was pared by 1 base and J by 10 bases, with 10 bases of the junction left unmatched. Germline V gives CDR1 LGHDT, CDR2 YNNKEL (reference sequence). The CDR3 is 15 residues long. DNA of the CDR3: TGTGCCAGCAGCCAAGGGTACCTAGCGGGTTCTGCGCAGTATTTT. Residues: CASSQGYLAGSAQYF.

The gene calls are TRBV29-1 and TRBJ1-1; tentatively, D is TRBD1 (6 bases). V lost 2 bases, J lost 4 bases, and 14 bases lay in between. CDR1 is SQVTM, CDR2 ANQGSEA, per germline. This CDR3 contains 14 residues. The CDR3 bases are TGCAGCGTTGAACTGGGGGCGAGGAGCACTGAAGCTTTCTTT. This sequence encodes CSVELGARSTEAFF.

The rearrangement joins TRBV20-1 to TRBJ2-5, with TRBD1 as a possible D gene (6 bases). The CDR3 is made up of 16 amino acids. Germline V gives CDR1 DFQATT, CDR2 SNEGSKA (reference sequence). V lost 0 bases, J lost 0 bases, and 14 bases lay in between. Here the CDR3 DNA reads TGCAGTGCTAGAGATCTCAGCGGACAGTACCAAGAGACCCAGTACTTC. Translated: CSARDLSGQYQETQYF.

This clonotype was seen a handful of times. The rearrangement uses TRBV9 and TRBJ2-3, with D maybe TRBD2 (5 bases). Germline V gives CDR1 SGDLS, CDR2 YYNGEE. Trimming cost V 6 bases and J 2 bases, with 10 bases left between them. The CDR3 covers 13 residues. CDR3 nucleotide sequence: TGTGCCAGCAACCTCCGGGACACAGATACGCAGTATTTT. It specifies CASNLRDTDTQYF.

This clonotype showed up just a few times. This chain connects TRBV29-1 to TRBJ1-1; D is unclear. The germline gives CDR1 SQVTM, CDR2 ANQGSEA. V lost 6 bases and J 6 bases, leaving 5 bases between the germline ends. The CDR3 contains 9 residues. In DNA form, the CDR3 reads TGCAGCGTAGAGCCTGAAGCTTTCTTT. Translation: CSVEPEAFF.

This clonotype was observed a handful of times. The chain has TRBV9 and TRBJ2-7, with 8 bases aligning to TRBD1. V shed 0 bases, J shed 0 bases, and the junction held 5 bases outside the gene matches. CDR3 length equals 16 residues. Germline loops: CDR1 SGDLS, CDR2 YYNGEE. For the CDR3, the DNA is TGTGCCAGCAGCGTAGAATCAGGGGGCGACTCCTACGAGCAGTACTTC. Encoded protein: CASSVESGGDSYEQYF.